This T cell receptor beta chain was recorded in a study of shared clonotypes between healthy human individuals (dated by TCRdb to the early 2020s). Background for the entire study: The cohort comprised a couple of women and three men aged 18 to 49 years. Different laboratories and diverse techniques were used to prepare libraries and sequence TCR repertoires, to increase sequencing depth and limit assay-specific biases. Leukapheresis yielded between about 0.85 and 9.5 billion PBMCs per donor. To estimate repertoire size and how much clonotypes are shared between individuals, the study performed deep sequencing of blood TCR repertoires from a few healthy adults. For each donor, CD4 naive and CD4 memory were each given three plates, CD8 naive was given two plates, and CD8 memory was given one plate. Broad study findings and their caveats: Compared with non-shared clonotypes, clonotypes shared by all four sorted-subset donors had higher generation probabilities. Rarefaction of sorted-subset datasets indicated incomplete sequencing despite the large sequencing depth. Estimated clonotype richness was generally larger for naive than for memory subsets. Across four donors, roughly 5.1% of naive CD4, 3.5% of naive CD8, under 2.5% of memory CD4, and approximately 0.42% of memory CD8 clonotypes were shared. Only blood was sampled, and tissue TCR repertoires likely differ from those in blood. Based on pairwise subsampling, the degree of clonotype sharing among donors was expected to be affected by sequencing depth. Because the study included only a small number of donors, the genetic and exposure-history diversity represented was limited.

In the case of this clone: This clone's antigen is unknown. There are no base qualities to consult, and no much larger clone falls within one base.

The germline V gene (reference sequence) supplies CDR1 GTSNPN and CDR2 SVGIG. The CDR3 covers 12 residues, taking in both the cysteine and the phenylalanine. Only the CDR3 DNA stays, 36 bases, in frame from base 1. The junction shows trimming of 3 bases on V and 5 bases on J, plus 10 bases between the germline ends. Healthy HIV-negative adults with no recently reported acute infections or vaccinations were included as donors. Every donor was a Caucasian adult living in Nashville, Tennessee, USA. CD4+ T cells were enriched by magnetic negative selection; naive cells were then positively selected on CD45RA, and the negative fraction formed the memory subset. Blood was obtained by leukapheresis, after which PBMCs were separated by Ficoll-Histopaque density gradient centrifugation and cryopreserved in liquid nitrogen vapor phase. Purity and quantity of every magnetically sorted T cell population were checked by analytical flow cytometry. Genomic DNA was isolated from each sorted fraction and quantified by UV absorbance on a Nanodrop 2000c.

Using the deep immunoSEQ assay, multiplex PCR amplified TCR CDR3 regions from genomic DNA. Extracted genomic DNA from each cell subset was spread evenly across all wells of several immunoSEQ 96-well plates, with each plate serving as a replicate. Each replicate PCR for sorted subsets received 200 ng genomic DNA, equal to about 30,000 T cell genomes. The purified libraries were quantified using a Qubit 3.0 fluorometer, sized with a Bioanalyzer 2100, and then quantified again using the KAPA Library Quantification kit. A separate single-read 150-cycle Illumina NextSeq 550 flow cell was used to sequence each immunoSEQ 96-well plate. The authors processed their data as follows. The immunoSEQ output contained only junctional sequences without quality scores, so filtering could not match that applied to full-length reads. Sequences were annotated with PyIR, a Python wrapper for IgBLAST v1.9, and V/J genes and CDR3 were assigned using IMGT germline references. Any read was removed if the V/J assignment was weak (E-value above 1e-6), the CDR3 was missing, or the read contained stop codons, out-of-frame junctions, or ambiguous translated residues. V3J clonotypes were defined by identical inferred V gene, J gene, and CDR3 amino acid sequence. To compute the percentage overlap between repertoires, the number of shared unique clonotypes was divided by the size of the smaller repertoire. RTK rarefaction, the Chao1 estimator, and Recon v2.1 estimates of unobserved clonotypes were used to assess repertoire richness. For all TCRbeta clonotypes obtained by the gDNA method from a few donors, generation probabilities were computed with OLGA. Not all clones reach the TCRdb copy of this immuneACCESS table, which keeps in-frame sequences only. Checked studies attribute under half of the gap to unresolved V genes and leave the rest unexplained. V and J calls and clone size follow that table, whereas D and trimming were derived from the DNA. Counted in this sample were some 2.1 million clones; 85% to 95% of them appeared once. The ten biggest clones cover 0.1% to 0.15% of the sample.

This TCR derives from a man aged 18 to 29 in good health. The sequence links TRBV30 to TRBJ1-1; TRBD1 is perhaps the D gene, given 5 matching bases. Sequenced input: naive CD4+ T cells sorted from blood. According to the study, the label for this sample's cell subset or site signals: CD45RA+ positively selected. The sequence in DNA is TGTGCCTGGAGAGGGGAGTGGACTGAAGCTTTCTTT. Its protein product is CAWRGEWTEAFF.